This TCR beta chain originates from a study of blood T cells in healthy people across ages. The CDR3 has 13 amino acids. Germline values: CDR1 SGHTA, CDR2 FQGTGA. V gave up 4 bases and J gave up 5 bases; unmatched junction bases: 3. The use of a sample-barcoded 5' primer and a J-beta primer mix characterized a second PCR of roughly 6 to 11 cycles. Each cDNA molecule was tagged by a template-switch adaptor with 12 random nucleotides. TCRdb reprocessed the 5' RACE reads via MiXCR and lists one record per CDR3 protein. The sample lists hundreds of thousands of distinct CDR3 sequences; approximately 25% were seen once. The authors drew 8.5 to 10 milliliters of peripheral blood from each donor. In this sample, this clonotype turned up a few times. Its target is unknown. Notes on the study in general: It was the long-lived donors that had more naive CD4+ cells and higher diversity than aged donors.

These sequences were also reported in another study, on T cells of mothers and their children. That study reports: Normalized overlap was always slightly, never significantly, higher in related than unrelated mother-child pairs.

Sequencing input: blood. The rearrangement joins TRBV7-3 to TRBJ2-7; 9 bases fit TRBD1. The clonotype comes from a boy aged 10-17 years in good health. CDR3 protein: CASSSRTGDEQYF. In DNA form, the CDR3 reads TGTGCCAGCAGCTCCCGGACAGGGGACGAGCAGTACTTC.